The 14 T cell receptor beta chains given below trace back to one sample, sequenced in a study of cytomegalovirus exposure and HLA in healthy donors. The PCR was carried out with 60 Vbeta primers and 13 Jbeta primers. Profiling relied on immunoSEQ multiplex PCR, and the TCRdb table lists in-frame clones only, not all of them. The sample has 90,000 to 150,000 clones, 75% to 90% seen once. Material: PBMCs. These receptors were obtained from a man aged 45-65 years in good health and CMV-seronegative.

This chain uses TRBV19 with TRBJ2-1; no reliable D call. The germline CDR1 and CDR2 sequences are LNHDA and SQIVND (reference sequence). The CDR3 length is 15 residues. V was cut by 3 bases and J by 3 bases, with 12 bases left in between. The CDR3 sequence is CASSMRLVDYNEQFF. As DNA, the CDR3 is TGTGCCAGTAGTATGCGCCTAGTCGACTACAATGAGCAGTTCTTC. The complete variable domain, with remaining parts taken from reference TRBV19 and TRBJ2-1, reads DGGITQSPKYLFRKEGQNVTLSCEQNLNHDAMYWYRQDPGQGLRLIYYSQIVNDFQKGDIAEGYSVSREKKESFPLTVTSAQKNPTAFYLCASSMRLVDYNEQFFGPGTRLTVL.

The gene calls are TRBV18 and TRBJ2-3; no firm D call. V lost 4 bases, J lost 2 bases, and 7 bases lay in between. Germline loops: CDR1 KGHSH, CDR2 LQKENI. The CDR3 covers 13 residues. The CDR3 DNA reads as TGTGCCAGCTCACTTCTTCCCACAGATACGCAGTATTTT. This sequence encodes CASSLLPTDTQYF.

The chain links TRBV5-4 to TRBJ2-3; the match to TRBD2 covers 7 bases. Germline V gene data show CDR1 as SGHNT and CDR2 as YYREEE (reference sequence). The J segment lost 6 bases and the V segment lost 0 bases, leaving 7 bases of the junction unmatched. This CDR3 comprises 15 residues. The CDR3 region has the DNA TGTGCCAGCAGCTTGGCGGGGGGAGGGTGGGATACGCAGTATTTT. It specifies CASSLAGGGWDTQYF.

The V call is TRBV7-3, the J call TRBJ1-2, with a tentative D call TRBD1 (5 bases). The CDR3 is made up of 14 amino acids. V was shortened by 5 bases and J by 0 bases, with 10 bases between the two germline ends. Germline CDR1 is SGHTA and CDR2 is FQGTGA. CDR3: CASSPRQSNYGYTF. DNA of the CDR3: TGTGCCAGCAGCCCTAGACAGTCTAACTATGGCTACACCTTC.

The chain links TRBV6-5 to TRBJ2-7; a weak D match, TRBD2 (7 bases). Trimming took off 0 bases at V and 3 bases at J, with 15 bases between the two ends. Germline CDR1 MNHEY, CDR2 SVGAGI. This CDR3 spans 16 amino acids. The chain's CDR3 is CASSYSPRGASYEQYF. DNA of the CDR3: TGTGCCAGCAGTTACTCTCCTCGGGGGGCTAGCTACGAGCAGTACTTC.

J is TRBJ2-3 and V is TRBV7-3; D call uncertain. This CDR3 is built from 15 residues. Germline CDR1 reads SGHTA; CDR2 reads FQGTGA. Trimming removed 1 base from V and 2 bases from J, with 10 bases in between. The CDR3 sequence is CASSLNLQNTDTQYF. CDR3 nucleotides: TGTGCCAGCAGCTTAAACCTCCAGAACACAGATACGCAGTATTTT.

The table lists this clone with a few counts. The gene calls are TRBV11-1 and TRBJ2-5, with 11 bases lining up with TRBD2. Germline V gene sequence: CDR1 SGHAT, CDR2 FQDESV (reference sequence). V dropped 1 base and J dropped 5; count of bases not matched to a gene: 3. CDR3 length equals 15 residues. CDR3 nucleotide sequence: TGTGCCAGCAGCTTAGTTACTAGCGGGGGCGAGACCCAGTACTTC. Translation gives CASSLVTSGGETQYF.

This chain connects TRBV6-1 to TRBJ2-1, with 9 positions matching TRBD1. Germline assignment: CDR1 MNHNS and CDR2 SASEGT. The CDR3 totals 15 residues. V dropped 5 bases and J dropped 6; count of bases not matched to a gene: 8. This chain's CDR3 is CASSPLTGGGNEQFF. In DNA, the CDR3 is TGTGCCAGCAGTCCCCTGACAGGGGGAGGCAATGAGCAGTTCTTC.

This clone was seen only a few times. This chain joins TRBV5-5 and TRBJ1-4; 7 bases align to TRBD1. Unmatched junction bases numbered 7, after V lost 0 bases and J lost 8 bases. Germline loops: CDR1 SGHKS, CDR2 YYEKEE (reference sequence). CDR3 size: 15 residues. CDR3 loop: CASSLGDREAEKLFF. CDR3 DNA: TGTGCCAGCAGCTTGGGTGACAGGGAGGCAGAAAAACTGTTTTTT.

This clone was seen once. This chain uses TRBV6-4 with TRBJ1-1, with D hard to call. CDR1 MRHNA and CDR2 SNTAGT come from the germline V gene. The CDR3 is 13 amino acids. V was clipped by 6 bases and J by 4 bases, with 12 bases between them. The CDR3 DNA sequence: TGTGCCAGCAGAGCGGGTCTATTCACTGAAGCTTTCTTT. Translating gives CASRAGLFTEAFF.

The rearrangement joins TRBV25-1 to TRBJ2-7, with D possibly matching TRBD1 (5 bases). The V gene lost 1 base and the J gene lost 0 bases, with 7 bases spanning the gap. Germline V CDR1 and CDR2: MGHDK, SYGVNS. CDR3 length equals 14 residues. The CDR3 nucleotides read TGTGCCAGCAGTGAATTTGACAGCTCCTACGAGCAGTACTTC. Its translation is CASSEFDSSYEQYF.

The chain couples TRBV7-2 to TRBJ2-1, with 14 bases that match TRBD2. Trimming took 4 bases from V and 9 from J; bases not matched to a gene: 5. Germline CDR1 SGHTA, CDR2 FQGNSA. The CDR3 length is 15 residues. CDR3 in DNA: TGTGCCAGCAGCTCCGGGACTAGCGGGAGTCTTGAGCAGTTCTTC. Protein sequence: CASSSGTSGSLEQFF.

The V call is TRBV6-5, the J call TRBJ2-7, with a possible D match to TRBD2 (7 bases). In germline, CDR1 is MNHEY, CDR2 SVGAGI. This CDR3 contains 15 residues. Trimming removed 7 bases from V and 2 bases from J, with 18 bases in between. Here the CDR3 reads CASTTISGGPYEQYF. CDR3 nucleotides: TGTGCCAGCACCACCATTTCGGGGGGCCCCTACGAGCAGTACTTC.

This sequence joins TRBV7-9 and TRBJ2-5, with 13 bases that match TRBD2. V was clipped by 1 base and J by 5 bases; unmatched bases: 4. This CDR3 contains 16 residues. Germline V gives CDR1 SEHNR, CDR2 FQNEAQ (reference sequence). DNA for the CDR3: TGTGCCAGCAGCTTAGAACTAGCGGGGGGGCCGGAGACCCAGTACTTC. Its protein product is CASSLELAGGPETQYF.